This T cell receptor beta chain was retrieved from a study of T-cell memory formation after mild COVID-19 listed by TCRdb under 2021. Broadly, across the study: Most TCR sequence clusters were specific to one of the two donors. Longitudinal TCRalpha and TCRbeta repertoire sequencing tracked T-cell clones expanding and contracting after mild COVID-19 in a couple of donors. Two young, previously healthy adult volunteers, one female and one male, were included in the cohort.

The cysteine opens and the phenylalanine closes a CDR3 of 16 amino acids. The kept DNA is CDR3 alone, 48 bases in frame from the first base. Via the germline V gene, CDR1 is SGHRS and CDR2 YFSETQ. V ends up 0 bases short and J 2 bases short, with an unmatched junction base count of 4. Comment on this clonotype: Its cognate antigen has yet to be identified. One base away there is no much larger clone; base qualities are not given.

Sequencing relied on an Illumina NovaSeq 6000. cDNA libraries for TCRalpha and TCRbeta were prepared by 5'RACE using constant-segment primers, with sample barcodes and unique molecular identifiers added. Trizol reagent was used to extract RNA from every sample. The libraries were amplified in two PCR steps, and the second step added a second sample barcode and Illumina TruSeq adapters. The libraries were sequenced on an Illumina NovaSeq using 2 x 150 bp paired-end reads. The original methods were these. Demultiplexing of reads and collapsing into UMI-guided consensus sequences were performed with migec v1.2.7. Using mixcr v2.1.11, the UMI consensuses were aligned to TRA and TRB V and J templates and assembled into clonotypes. A clonotype was counted as expanded or contracted only when both edgeR and NoisET called the clonotype significant, with the noise models trained on biological replicates. For edgeR calls, the cutoffs were a false discovery rate-adjusted p below 0.01 and a log2 fold-change threshold of 1. PCA with hierarchical clustering of max-normalized trajectories of the 1000 most abundant clonotypes was used as exploratory dynamics analysis. Each responding clone was given a CD4 or CD8 phenotype based on the CD4+ and CD8+ repertoires, which had been sequenced separately. TCRdb took the public reads, trimmed them with fastp at Q25, ran MiXCR for clone calling and kept in-frame beta chains. Rows are unified per CDR3 protein, each entry keeping the most common DNA and genes. The V and J calls follow TCRdb's processing rather than the paper's. For this sample there are around 130,000 distinct CDR3 sequences; approximately 15% appear just once. In total, the top ten clones hold roughly 5.2% of the sample.

Summary of the overall study and its limitations: Some responding clones were detected in pre-infection memory, which suggested that pre-existing cross-reactive memory T cells had joined the SARS-CoV-2 response. Only two mild cases were covered in the study, and larger cohorts including severe cases with pre-infection samples were considered necessary. SARS-CoV-2 specificity was not confirmed for the second-wave clones peaking on day 37. From day 15 to 85, contracting clones showed balanced CD4/CD8 phenotypes, whereas a second wave of clones that expanded from day 15 to 37 leaned towards CD4+. Contracting CD4+ clones turned up mainly in the CM and EM memory subsets, whereas EMRA was where CD8+ clones were enriched.

PBMCs were isolated by Ficoll-Paque density gradient centrifugation. The TCR originated in a man between 18 and 35 years old who had mild COVID-19 (a few samples of this study predate the infection). The sample titles of this study are shuffled in the database, so cell type and time point are left out; the donor was told from shared clones. What was sequenced was PBMCs or a T cell subset sorted from them (not recorded which). The chain is made from TRBV5-1 and TRBJ2-5, with 10 middle bases fitting TRBD2. The DNA is TGCGCCAGCAGCTTGGGGTCTAGCGGGGGACAAGAGACCCAGTACTTC. Translated, this gives CASSLGSSGGQETQYF. The full variable domain, with segments outside the CDR3 supplied by the reference TRBV5-1 and TRBJ2-5 proteins, appears as KAGVTQTPRYLIKTRGQQVTLSCSPISGHRSVSWYQQTPGQGLQFLFEYFSETQRNKGNFPGRFSGRQFSNSRSEMNVSTLELGDSALYLCASSLGSSGGQETQYFGPGTRLLVL.